This T cell receptor beta chain was found in a study of shared clonotypes between healthy human individuals. General study points: The rarefaction results pointed to incomplete sorted-subset sequencing despite large depth.

Germline V gene sequence: CDR1 MDHEN, CDR2 SYDVKM. With 7 bases removed from V and 0 bases from J, the gap between germline ends came to 18 bases. The CDR3 length is 16 residues. Only in-frame clones appear in the TCRdb table, and some are missing; sequencing was by immunoSEQ multiplex PCR. The table records about 2 million clones, 90% to 95% of them present only once. Remarks on this clone: As yet, its antigen is unknown.

This receptor was taken from a man between 18 and 29 years old in good health. The V call is TRBV28, the J call TRBJ1-2, with D maybe TRBD1 (5 bases). The specimen sequenced was naive CD4+ T cells sorted from blood. This sample's subset: CD45RA+ positively selected. CDR3 sequence: CASTAGVRGANYGYTF. The CDR3 bases are TGTGCCAGCACCGCTGGTGTGAGGGGAGCTAACTATGGCTACACCTTC.